In this sample, the clone carrying this T cell receptor (beta chain) turned up once. The antigen is undetermined. These data are taken from a study of shared clonotypes between healthy human individuals. Study-wide results and caveats: In having few donors, the study represented limited genetic and exposure-history diversity.

Several immunoSEQ plates held equal portions of the genomic DNA taken from each subset. The protocol was immunoSEQ multiplex PCR, while the TCRdb copy is restricted to in-frame clones and leaves out a portion. The sample holds 2 million to 2.5 million clones, roughly 95% seen once. The CDR3 length is 14 residues. Per germline, CDR1 LNHDA and CDR2 SQIVND (reference sequence). V lost 3 bases, J lost 4 bases, and 5 bases stayed unmatched. This chain uses TRBV19 with TRBJ1-2, with 7 bases aligning to TRBD1. This receptor was identified in a man in his late teens or twenties in good health. Sequencing used naive CD4+ T cells sorted from blood. Documented subset: CD45RA+ positively selected. The CDR3 DNA reads TGTGCCAGTAGTATTAGTGGGACAGTCTATGGCTACACCTTC. It specifies CASSISGTVYGYTF.